Below are 24 T cell receptor beta chains sequenced from a single sample in a study of control samples from healthy donors and cancer patients. Assay used: immunoSEQ multiplex PCR; TCRdb lists only in-frame clones, some missing. The sample comprises approximately 150,000 clones, about nine tenths of which are singletons, and around 4.6% rests with the top ten. Sequences were obtained from blood. These receptors originate from a man aged 25 to 40 in good health.

The chain has TRBV15 and TRBJ1-1; D call uncertain. This CDR3 is 13 amino acids long. Germline CDR1 and CDR2: LNHNV and YYDKDF (reference sequence). Trimming took 3 bases from V and 9 from J, leaving 14 bases between them. In nucleotides, the CDR3 is TGTGCCACCAGCAGGCAGAAAGACTACAAAGCTTTCTTT. As protein: CATSRQKDYKAFF.

This rearrangement joins TRBV5-4 to TRBJ2-2, with D possibly TRBD2 on 5 matching bases. The V gene lost 1 base and the J gene lost 5 bases, with 12 bases spanning the gap. The CDR3 spans 15 residues. Germline CDR1 is SGHNT and CDR2 is YYREEE (reference sequence). CDR3 protein: CASSLHTRGTGELFF. CDR3 coding DNA: TGTGCCAGCAGCTTGCACACCCGCGGGACCGGGGAGCTGTTTTTT.

In DNA, the CDR3 is TGTGCCAGCGAAGGGCGGAACCACTATGGCTACACCTTC. Its translation is CASEGRNHYGYTF. J is TRBJ1-2 and V is TRBV25-1; D not certain. Germline V gene lookup returns CDR1 MGHDK and CDR2 SYGVNS. The CDR3 runs 13 residues. V lost 8 bases and J 3 bases, leaving 13 bases between the germline ends.

This clone came up once. The chain carries TRBV7-8 and TRBJ1-2, with 11 bases fitting TRBD1. V lost 3 bases and J lost 2; bases outside the gene matches: 8. This CDR3 is built from 17 residues. Germline CDR1 reads SGHVS; CDR2 reads FQNEAQ. The CDR3 region is CASSFTGTGGTNYGYTF. The CDR3 DNA reads TGTGCCAGCAGCTTTACCGGGACAGGGGGAACCAACTATGGCTACACCTTC.

The chain has TRBV9 and TRBJ2-1; 9 nucleotides line up with TRBD2. The CDR3 length is 15 residues. CDR1 SGDLS and CDR2 YYNGEE come from the germline V gene. The V and J ends lost 1 base and 6 bases, in that order; junction bases with no gene match: 5. The CDR3 loop is CASSVFLAGSNEQFF. The CDR3 DNA sequence: TGTGCCAGCAGCGTATTCCTAGCGGGAAGCAATGAGCAGTTCTTC.

The chain joins TRBV11-2 to TRBJ2-1; D may be TRBD1 (8 bases). The V and J ends lost 4 bases and 9 bases respectively, with 22 bases between them. The CDR3 spans 16 residues. Germline assignment: CDR1 SGHAT and CDR2 FQNNGV. The CDR3 sequence: CASSSYRGGPAGEQFF. CDR3 nucleotide sequence: TGTGCCAGCAGCTCCTACAGGGGGGGCCCGGCGGGTGAGCAGTTCTTC.

The chain carries TRBV4-3 and TRBJ2-1; D might be TRBD2 (6 bases). Trimming took 0 bases from V and 9 from J, leaving 27 bases between them. The CDR3 sequence is 19 residues long. The germline V gene has CDR1 LGHNA and CDR2 YSLEER. The CDR3 here is CASSQEWQPGLPAVGEQFF. The CDR3 DNA reads TGCGCCAGCAGCCAAGAATGGCAACCGGGACTCCCCGCGGTGGGTGAGCAGTTCTTC.

The gene calls are TRBV5-5 and TRBJ1-2; 8 bases align to TRBD1. CDR1 and CDR2 from the germline V gene are SGHKS and YYEKEE (reference sequence). The CDR3 is 17 amino acids. Trimming at V came to 0 bases and at J to 1 base, leaving 8 bases not matched to a gene. CDR3 sequence reads: CASSLVAAGGVNYGYTF. The CDR3 nucleotides are TGTGCCAGCAGCTTGGTAGCGGCAGGGGGCGTTAACTATGGCTACACCTTC.

The chain uses TRBV11-2 and TRBJ1-1, with D unclear. The V end lost 1 base, the J end lost 5 bases, and 11 bases lay between the germline ends. The CDR3 is 14 amino acids. Germline CDR1 is SGHAT and CDR2 is FQNNGV. CDR3 sequence: CASSLVWSETEAFF. The CDR3 DNA reads TGTGCCAGCAGCTTAGTTTGGTCGGAAACTGAAGCTTTCTTT.

This clone was seen only once. V gene TRBV9 combines with J gene TRBJ2-6, with D unresolved. The CDR3 covers 12 residues. Trimming cost V 0 bases and J 5 bases, with 0 bases left between them. Germline loops: CDR1 SGDLS, CDR2 YYNGEE. This CDR3 is CASSVGANVLTF. The CDR3 region has the DNA TGTGCCAGCAGCGTAGGGGCCAACGTCCTGACTTTC.

The rearrangement uses TRBV5-4 and TRBJ1-2; D unclear. Looked up from germline, CDR1 is SGHNT and CDR2 is YYREEE (reference sequence). This CDR3 contains 14 residues. The V and J ends lost 4 bases and 2 bases respectively, with 12 bases between them. This CDR3 is CASSPGQTNYGYTF. CDR3 bases: TGTGCCAGCAGCCCGGGCCAAACAAACTATGGCTACACCTTC.

The V and J genes are TRBV19 and TRBJ1-1, with D hard to call. The germline V gene has CDR1 LNHDA and CDR2 SQIVND (reference sequence). This CDR3 spans 14 amino acids. Trimming removed 7 bases at V and 4 bases at J, with 16 bases between. The CDR3, as DNA: TGTGCCAGTACCATAGTGGGTTTTGGCACTGAAGCTTTCTTT. As protein: CASTIVGFGTEAFF.

The CDR3 nucleotides read TGTGCCAGCAGCTTAATCCAGCGGGGCGAGACCCAGTACTTC. Translated: CASSLIQRGETQYF. V usage is TRBV7-2 and J usage is TRBJ2-5; 7 nucleotides agree with TRBD2. Germline CDR1 and CDR2: SGHTA and FQGNSA. Unmatched junction bases numbered 5, after V lost 2 bases and J lost 5 bases. The CDR3 sequence is 14 residues long.

The rearrangement uses TRBV10-3 and TRBJ2-1; 8 bases line up with TRBD2. The CDR3 spans 16 residues. Germline V lookup: CDR1 ENHRY, CDR2 SYGVKD. After removal of 6 bases from V and 2 bases from J, the junction contained 9 bases not matched to a gene. The CDR3: CAIRAVAGSTYNEQFF. The CDR3 DNA is TGTGCCATCAGGGCTGTAGCGGGATCGACCTACAATGAGCAGTTCTTC.

In regard to this clone: Other DNA sequences in this sample translate to the same CDR3. This chain uses TRBV3-1 (or the pseudogene TRBV3-2) with TRBJ1-6; unclear D gene. Trimming cost V 4 bases and J 7 bases, with 2 bases left between them. The CDR3 is 11 residues long. Germline V gene sequence: CDR1 LGHDT, CDR2 YNNKEL (reference sequence). The CDR3 here is CASSRNSPLHF. CDR3 DNA sequence: TGTGCCAGCAGCCGGAATTCACCCCTCCACTTT.

The V gene is TRBV28, the J gene TRBJ1-2, with 7 bases fitting TRBD1. From germline, CDR1 is MDHEN and CDR2 SYDVKM. The CDR3 is 14 amino acids. CDR3 in amino acids: CVSGQSRNGYGYTF. Here the CDR3 DNA reads TGTGTATCGGGACAGAGCCGTAATGGGTATGGCTACACCTTC.

In this sample, this clone turned up once. The V call is TRBV19, the J call TRBJ2-3; TRBD1 is a possible D gene (5 bases). Germline V lookup: CDR1 LNHDA, CDR2 SQIVND (reference sequence). Trimming stripped 4 bases from V and 6 bases from J, with 20 bases between. The CDR3 covers 16 residues. CDR3 sequence: CASSSRQPADEDTQYF. CDR3 nucleotides: TGTGCCAGTAGTAGCCGACAGCCCGCCGACGAGGATACGCAGTATTTT.

V usage is TRBV27 and J usage is TRBJ2-3; 9 bases line up with TRBD1. Trimming cost V 7 bases and J 2 bases; bases outside gene matches: 4. The germline V gene encodes CDR1 MNHEY and CDR2 SMNVEV (reference sequence). CDR3 length equals 14 residues. CDR3 in DNA: TGTGCCAGCACCGGACAGGGGATCACAGATACGCAGTATTTT. Amino acids: CASTGQGITDTQYF.

The genes are TRBV6-6 and TRBJ2-1; D perhaps matches TRBD2 (6 bases). The CDR3 consists of 14 residues. The ends were cut back, 4 bases at V and 6 bases at J, with 13 bases in the middle. The germline gives CDR1 MNHNY, CDR2 SVGAGI (reference sequence). CDR3 in DNA: TGTGCCAGCAGTTCTCACCTAGCGACCAATGAGCAGTTCTTC. Translating gives CASSSHLATNEQFF.

This sequence joins TRBV18 and TRBJ1-2; D gene uncertain. Germline lookup yields CDR1 KGHSH and CDR2 LQKENI. Trimming pared 2 bases from V and 7 bases from J, leaving 14 bases between. The CDR3 is 14 amino acids. CDR3 sequence (DNA): TGTGCCAGCTCACCAGGTCAGGACCGCCGTGGCTACACCTTC. It specifies CASSPGQDRRGYTF.

This chain joins TRBV7-3 and TRBJ2-1; no clear D. Germline-derived CDR1 and CDR2 are SGHTA and FQGTGA. Trimming left V 0 bases short and J 8 bases short, with 11 bases between. This CDR3 has 14 residues. DNA of the CDR3: TGTGCCAGCAGCTTAACAGGTGCAGGCCATGAGCAGTTCTTC. It translates to CASSLTGAGHEQFF.

Turning to this clone: One end of the junction fails to match germline, which may point to a read error. This chain links TRBV7-7 with TRBJ2-2, with a weak D call TRBD2 (5 bases). Germline CDR1 and CDR2: SSHAT and FNYEAQ (reference sequence). This CDR3 spans 16 amino acids. The CDR3 bases are TGTGCTAGCAGCTCCGCTCGGGATCGGAACACCGGGGAGCTGTTTTTT. Protein product: CASSSARDRNTGELFF. Drawing the rest from reference TRBV7-7 and TRBJ2-2, the complete variable domain is GAGVSQSPRYKVTKRGQDVTLRCDPISSHATLYWYQQALGQGPEFLTYFNYEAQPDKSGLPSDRFSAERPEGSISTLTIQRTEQRDSAMYRCASSSARDRNTGELFFGEGSRLTVL.

The gene calls are TRBV7-9 and TRBJ2-3; D is ambiguous. In germline, CDR1 is SEHNR, CDR2 FQNEAQ (reference sequence). The CDR3 is 17 amino acids. Trimming shortened V by 4 bases and J by 6 bases, and 23 bases separated the two germline ends. The CDR3 loop is CASSSTTQIRAPDTQYF. CDR3 sequence (DNA): TGTGCCAGCAGCTCAACTACGCAAATCCGGGCCCCGGATACGCAGTATTTT.

CDR3: CATSIRRIGADTQYF. For the CDR3, the DNA is TGTGCCACCAGCATAAGGCGTATCGGGGCAGATACGCAGTATTTT. The rearrangement joins TRBV15 to TRBJ2-3; D is possibly TRBD2 (5 bases). CDR3 length equals 15 residues. Germline loops: CDR1 LNHNV, CDR2 YYDKDF (reference sequence). The V end lost 4 bases, the J end lost 4 bases, and 15 bases lay between the germline ends.